Presented here are 14 T cell receptor beta chains from one specimen sequenced in a study of blood T cell repertoires in COVID-19. Produced via immunoSEQ multiplex PCR; TCRdb's table is partial and in-frame only. This table holds about 250,000 clones, 75% to 85% found once. Sequencing input: PBMCs or T cells enriched from blood (not recorded which). The receptors were gathered from a woman between 45 and 60 years old with acute COVID-19.

The J gene is TRBJ1-2, the V gene TRBV12-3 or TRBV12-4; no clear D gene. Trimming left V 3 bases short and J 6 bases short, with 11 bases between. This CDR3 comprises 13 residues. CDR3 residues: CASSLSREHGYTF. The CDR3 DNA reads as TGTGCCAGCAGTTTGTCACGGGAACATGGCTACACCTTC.

The genes are TRBV11-1 and TRBJ2-3, with 7 positions matching TRBD2. Germline loops: CDR1 SGHAT, CDR2 FQDESV (reference sequence). This CDR3 is 15 amino acids long. V was clipped by 4 bases and J by 1 base; unmatched bases: 5. CDR3 residues: CASSSQRGRTDTQYF. The CDR3 nucleotides read TGTGCCAGCAGCTCCCAGCGGGGACGCACAGATACGCAGTATTTT.

This chain joins TRBV4-1 and TRBJ2-7; TRBD2 matches 10 bases. V shed 4 bases and J 5 bases; nucleotides not matched to a gene: 11. The CDR3 length is 16 residues. The germline V gene has CDR1 MGHRA and CDR2 YSYEKL. DNA for the CDR3: TGCGCCAGCAGCCCCTACAGCGGGGGGGCCCTCGACGAGCAGTACTTC. It is translated as CASSPYSGGALDEQYF.

CDR3 amino acids: CASSLQGPYEQYF. CDR3 nucleotide sequence: TGCGCCAGCAGCTTGCAGGGGCCCTACGAGCAGTACTTC. The V and J genes are TRBV5-1 and TRBJ2-7; the D gene is possibly TRBD1 (6 bases). With 1 base removed from V and 2 bases from J, the gap between germline ends came to 7 bases. The CDR3 is made up of 13 amino acids. Germline CDR1 SGHRS, CDR2 YFSETQ.

J is TRBJ2-3 and V is TRBV19, with 9 bases matching TRBD2. V shed 0 bases and J 3 bases; nucleotides not matched to a gene: 7. This CDR3 is 17 amino acids long. From germline, CDR1 is LNHDA and CDR2 SQIVND (reference sequence). The CDR3: CASSIEGGGANTDTQYF. CDR3 coding DNA: TGTGCCAGTAGTATAGAAGGCGGGGGGGCCAATACAGATACGCAGTATTTT. The full variable domain, with the rest looked up from reference TRBV19 and TRBJ2-3, is DGGITQSPKYLFRKEGQNVTLSCEQNLNHDAMYWYRQDPGQGLRLIYYSQIVNDFQKGDIAEGYSVSREKKESFPLTVTSAQKNPTAFYLCASSIEGGGANTDTQYFGPGTRLTVL.

This clone has just a few counts. The gene calls are TRBV7-9 and TRBJ1-2; D perhaps matches TRBD1 (6 bases). Germline-derived CDR1 and CDR2 are SEHNR and FQNEAQ (reference sequence). V lost 5 bases to trimming and J lost 8 bases, with 18 bases between them. This CDR3 is 14 amino acids long. The CDR3 loop is CASSPTRTDQGYTF. The DNA for the CDR3 is TGTGCCAGCAGCCCAACCCGGACAGACCAGGGCTACACCTTC.

The chain couples TRBV7-2 to TRBJ1-2; 7 bases map to TRBD1. Germline V lookup: CDR1 SGHTA, CDR2 FQGNSA. The ends lost 4 bases at V and 8 bases at J; junction bases unmatched: 10. CDR3 size: 14 residues. CDR3 amino acids: CASSSLQGLRGYTF. The CDR3 DNA reads as TGTGCCAGCAGCTCCTTACAGGGGTTACGAGGCTACACCTTC.

A word on this clone: Germline and junction disagree at one end, which may indicate a read error. The chain is built from TRBV3-1 (or the pseudogene TRBV3-2) and TRBJ2-7, with 8 nucleotides matching TRBD1. CDR1 is LGHDT and CDR2 is YNNKEL in the germline V gene (reference sequence). CDR3 length equals 12 residues. The CDR3: CASSRGGQGLDF. CDR3 coding DNA: TGTGCCAGCAGCCGCGGCGGACAGGGACTTGACTTC.

J is TRBJ2-1 and V is TRBV10-1, with a weak D call TRBD2 (5 bases). The germline V gene has CDR1 WNHNN and CDR2 SYGVQD (reference sequence). Trimming removed 5 bases at V and 4 bases at J, with 9 bases between. The CDR3 loop spans 13 amino acids. The CDR3 reads CASSSGRYNEQFF. CDR3 bases: TGCGCCAGCAGTAGCGGACGTTACAATGAGCAGTTCTTC.

The V and J genes are TRBV4-2 and TRBJ1-3, with D possibly being TRBD1 (5 bases). The CDR3 length is 16 residues. Trimming shortened V by 4 bases and J by 1 base, and 14 bases separated the two germline ends. Germline V gene lookup returns CDR1 LGHNA and CDR2 YNFKEQ. CDR3 in amino acids: CASSPQWGVSGNTIYF. CDR3 coding DNA: TGTGCCAGCAGCCCCCAGTGGGGGGTTTCTGGAAACACCATATATTTT.

The chain links TRBV12-3 or TRBV12-4 to TRBJ2-7; tentative D call: TRBD1 (5 bases). The CDR3 sequence is 13 residues long. The V end lost 4 bases, the J end lost 2 bases, and 9 bases lay between the germline ends. The CDR3 sequence: CASSSGHTYEQYF. The CDR3, as DNA: TGTGCCAGCAGTTCTGGACACACCTACGAGCAGTACTTC.

V gene TRBV19 combines with J gene TRBJ1-1; D is unclear. The V end was cut by 3 bases, the J end by 4 bases, with 12 bases between. Germline V lookup: CDR1 LNHDA, CDR2 SQIVND (reference sequence). The CDR3 loop spans 14 amino acids. CDR3 sequence (DNA): TGTGCCAGTAGTATCACCGGAAGGAGCACTGAAGCTTTCTTT. Its protein product is CASSITGRSTEAFF. The full variable domain, in which reference TRBV19 and TRBJ1-1 provide the parts outside the CDR3, is DGGITQSPKYLFRKEGQNVTLSCEQNLNHDAMYWYRQDPGQGLRLIYYSQIVNDFQKGDIAEGYSVSREKKESFPLTVTSAQKNPTAFYLCASSITGRSTEAFFGQGTRLTVV.

This clone was detected once. V is TRBV27 and J is TRBJ2-3, with D tentatively TRBD2 (5 bases). Trimming left V 4 bases short and J 4 bases short, with 12 bases between. The CDR3 contains 14 residues. The V gene's germline CDR1 is MNHEY and CDR2 SMNVEV (reference sequence). CDR3 sequence reads: CASSSATRPDTQYF. CDR3 DNA sequence: TGTGCCAGCAGTTCCGCTACTAGGCCAGATACGCAGTATTTT.

V usage is TRBV30 and J usage is TRBJ1-4, with D uncertain. The germline V gene encodes CDR1 GTSNPN and CDR2 SVGIG (reference sequence). Deletions cut 3 bases from V and 7 bases from J, with 18 bases between. The CDR3 totals 15 residues. CDR3 in DNA: TGTGCCTGGAGACCTATGGGAGGCCTGAGTGAAAAACTGTTTTTT. It yields the protein CAWRPMGGLSEKLFF.